This T cell receptor (beta chain) is drawn from a study of blood T cell repertoires in COVID-19. Participant-reported clinical history was the basis for cohort assignment. Each recovered donor of Cohort 3 presented with two negative PCRs, clearance, or symptom resolution. Germline V gives CDR1 MNHEY, CDR2 SMNVEV (reference sequence). The V and J ends lost 10 bases and 9 bases respectively, with 16 bases between them. The CDR3 covers 13 residues. Clones were read by immunoSEQ multiplex PCR, and TCRdb kept only the in-frame ones, dropping some. Here the sample spans fewer than 200,000 clones, around 78% being singletons.

Specimen: PBMCs or T cells enriched from blood (not recorded which). The J gene is TRBJ1-6, the V gene TRBV27, with D perhaps matching TRBD1 (6 bases). The source of this sequence is a woman aged 50 to 60 who had recovered from COVID-19. The CDR3 reads CATAGKGVSPLHF. The CDR3 coding sequence is TGTGCCACCGCAGGGAAGGGGGTTTCACCCCTCCACTTT.